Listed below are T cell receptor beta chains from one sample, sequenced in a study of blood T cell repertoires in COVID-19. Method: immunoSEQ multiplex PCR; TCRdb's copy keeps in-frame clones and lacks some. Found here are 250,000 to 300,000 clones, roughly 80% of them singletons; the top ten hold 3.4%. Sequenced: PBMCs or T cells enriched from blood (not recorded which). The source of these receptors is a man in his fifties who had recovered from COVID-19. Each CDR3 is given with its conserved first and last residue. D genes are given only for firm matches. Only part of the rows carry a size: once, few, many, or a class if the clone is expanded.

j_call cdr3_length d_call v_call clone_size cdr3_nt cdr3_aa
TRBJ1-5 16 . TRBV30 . TGTGCCTGGAGTGACTACAGGGTCGAAGGGGGTCAGCCCCAGCATTTT CAWSDYRVEGGQPQHF
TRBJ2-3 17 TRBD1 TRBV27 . TGTGCCAGCAGTTTATCCGGACAGGGACCAAAAACAGATACGCAGTATTTT CASSLSGQGPKTDTQYF
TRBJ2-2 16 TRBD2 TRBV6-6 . TGTGCCAGCAGTTACTCGTTGGGGAGGGGCACCGGGGAGCTGTTTTTT CASSYSLGRGTGELFF
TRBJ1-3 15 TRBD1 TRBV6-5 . TGTGCCAGCAGTCCATACAGGGGGCCCGGAAACACCATATATTTT CASSPYRGPGNTIYF
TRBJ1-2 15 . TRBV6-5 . TGTGCCAGCCGCCAGTTCCAGGCAGGTTATAGTGGCTACACCTTC CASRQFQAGYSGYTF
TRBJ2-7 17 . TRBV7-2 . TGTGCCAGCAGCCTGGGGTCGGCAGGGAGGAGGACCTACGAGCAGTACTTC CASSLGSAGRRTYEQYF
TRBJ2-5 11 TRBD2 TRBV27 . TGTGCCAGCAGCCGGGGGGTGACCCAGTACTTC CASSRGVTQYF
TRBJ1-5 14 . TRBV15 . TGTGCCACCAGCAGAGATCTTTTAGAACAGCCCCAGCATTTT CATSRDLLEQPQHF
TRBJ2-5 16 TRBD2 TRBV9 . TGTGCCAGCAGCATCTCGGGAGGTTATTCACAAGAGACCCAGTACTTC CASSISGGYSQETQYF
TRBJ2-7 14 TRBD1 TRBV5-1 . TGCGCCAGCAGCCCAGGACAGGGAATCTACGAGCAGTACTTC CASSPGQGIYEQYF
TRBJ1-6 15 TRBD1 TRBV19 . TGTGCCAGTAGCGCTGGACAGGGATATAATTCACCCCTCCACTTT CASSAGQGYNSPLHF
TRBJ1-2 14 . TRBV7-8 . TGTGCCAGCAGCCCGTCTACAGGGAACTATGGCTACACCTTC CASSPSTGNYGYTF
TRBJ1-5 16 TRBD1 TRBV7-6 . TGTGCCAGCAGCCCAAAGTCGACAGGGCCGTTTCAGCCCCAGCATTTT CASSPKSTGPFQPQHF
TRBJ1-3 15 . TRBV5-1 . TGCGCCAGCAGCTTGGGGCCGAACTCTGGAAACACCATATATTTT CASSLGPNSGNTIYF
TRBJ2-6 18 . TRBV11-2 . TGTGCCAGCAGCGGGGGGACGTGGGGCATGTCCGGGGCCAACGTCCTGACTTTC CASSGGTWGMSGANVLTF
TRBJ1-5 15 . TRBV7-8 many TGTGCCAGCAGCTTAGCTCTCGACAGGTATCAGCCCCAGCATTTT CASSLALDRYQPQHF
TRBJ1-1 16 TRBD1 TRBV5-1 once TGCGCCAGCAGGGATCCGGGACAGGGGCTTGCCACTGAAGCTTTCTTT CASRDPGQGLATEAFF
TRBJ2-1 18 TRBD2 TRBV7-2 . TGTGCCAGCAGCTTAGGGGTGGGCGGGGGAGTCACCTACAATGAGCAGTTCTTC CASSLGVGGGVTYNEQFF
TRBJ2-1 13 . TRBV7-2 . TGTGCCAGCAGTCAACGGGACACCATTCAGCAGTTCTTC CASSQRDTIQQFF
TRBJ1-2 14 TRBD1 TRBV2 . TGTGCCAGCAGTATAAGACAGGGGGCGTATGGCTACACCTTC CASSIRQGAYGYTF
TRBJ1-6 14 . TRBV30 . TGTGCCTGGAGCCTGACAGCTCCCAATTCACCCCTCCACTTT CAWSLTAPNSPLHF
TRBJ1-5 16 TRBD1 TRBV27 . TGTGCCAGCAGTTTAGGAGGGACAGGACGCAATCAGCCCCAGCATTTT CASSLGGTGRNQPQHF
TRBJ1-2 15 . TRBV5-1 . TGCGCCAGCAGCTTCCTAGATCGATCTAACTATGGCTACACCTTC CASSFLDRSNYGYTF
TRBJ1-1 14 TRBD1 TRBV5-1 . TGCGCCAGCAGCCGGGACAGGGGGCGGACTGAAGCTTTCTTT CASSRDRGRTEAFF
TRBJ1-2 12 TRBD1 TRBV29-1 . TGCAGCGCGCGGCAGGGGGCCTATGGCTACACCTTC CSARQGAYGYTF
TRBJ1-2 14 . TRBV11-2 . TGTGCCAGCAGCTTAGATAGGGCAGGGGATGGCTACACCTTC CASSLDRAGDGYTF
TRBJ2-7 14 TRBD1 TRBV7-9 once TGTGCCAGCAGCCACAGGGGGCTTGGGTACGAGCAGTACTTC CASSHRGLGYEQYF
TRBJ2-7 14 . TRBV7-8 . TGTGCCAGCAGCTTGAGACAGGACTCGGACGAGCAGTACTTC CASSLRQDSDEQYF
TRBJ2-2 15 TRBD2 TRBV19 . TGTGCCAGTAGTGCGACTAGCGGGAGCACCGGGGAGCTGTTTTTT CASSATSGSTGELFF
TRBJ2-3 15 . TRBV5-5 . TGTGCCAGCAGCTTGTCTAGCCTGAGCACAGATACGCAGTATTTT CASSLSSLSTDTQYF
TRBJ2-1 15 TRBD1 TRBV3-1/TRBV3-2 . TGTGCCAGCAGCCACTATCGGGGACAGAACAATGAGCAGTTCTTC CASSHYRGQNNEQFF
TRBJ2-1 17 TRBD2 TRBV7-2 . TGTGCCAGCACTCCCTTACCGAGCGGGAGCTCCTACAATGAGCAGTTCTTC CASTPLPSGSSYNEQFF
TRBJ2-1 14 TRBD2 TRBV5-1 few TGCGCCAGCAGTGGGACTAGCGGGGGGCATGAGCAGTTCTTC CASSGTSGGHEQFF
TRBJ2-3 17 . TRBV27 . TGTGCCAGCAGTTTGGGGGGGCCTGGCGGGAGAGGCGATACGCAGTATTTT CASSLGGPGGRGDTQYF
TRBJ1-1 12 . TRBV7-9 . TGTGCCAGCAGCCACGTCGGGGGGGGTGCTTTCTTT CASSHVGGGAFF
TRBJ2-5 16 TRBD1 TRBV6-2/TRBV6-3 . TGTGCCAGCAGTTACCGGACAGGGACCTTACAAGAGACCCAGTACTTC CASSYRTGTLQETQYF
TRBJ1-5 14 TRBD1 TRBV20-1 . TGCAGTGCTAGTTCGGACAGGGATAATCAGCCCCAGCATTTT CSASSDRDNQPQHF
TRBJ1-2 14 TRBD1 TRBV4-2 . TGTGCCAGCAGCCAAGAAGTAGGGGGCGGAGGCTACACCTTC CASSQEVGGGGYTF
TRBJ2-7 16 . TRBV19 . TGTGCCAGTAGTATAGACCTCCGGGGGTCCTTGTCAGAGCAGTACTTC CASSIDLRGSLSEQYF
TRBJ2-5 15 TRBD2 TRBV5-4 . TGTGCCAGCAGCTCTCCCATTGAGGGAGGGAAGACCCAGTACTTC CASSSPIEGGKTQYF
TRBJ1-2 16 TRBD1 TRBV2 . TGTGCCAGCAGGGATAGTTCCAGGGGGCTCTTCTATGGCTACACCTTC CASRDSSRGLFYGYTF
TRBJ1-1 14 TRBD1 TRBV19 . TGTGCCAGTTCGGACAGGGTTGAGAACACTGAAGCTTTCTTT CASSDRVENTEAFF
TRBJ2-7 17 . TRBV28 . TGTGCCAGCAGTTTATGGGGCGGGGAGCGGATTTCCTACGAGCAGTACTTC CASSLWGGERISYEQYF
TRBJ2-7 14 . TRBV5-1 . TGCGCCAGCAGCTTGGGGAGTCTCCCCTACGAGCAGTACTTC CASSLGSLPYEQYF
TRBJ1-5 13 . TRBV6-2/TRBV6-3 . TGTGCCAGCAGTTACCGGGGCAATCAGCCCCAGCATTTT CASSYRGNQPQHF
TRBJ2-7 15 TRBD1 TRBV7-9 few TGTGCCAGCAGCTCGGGACGGGACAGCTCCTACGAGCAGTACTTC CASSSGRDSSYEQYF
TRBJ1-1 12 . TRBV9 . TGTGCCAGCAGCGCCAACGGGAACGTGGCTTTCTTT CASSANGNVAFF
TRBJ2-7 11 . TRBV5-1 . TGCGCCAGCAGCTTTAGCGGCGAGCAGTACTTC CASSFSGEQYF